The clone carrying this TCR beta chain is a singleton in its sample. Its antigen remains unidentified. The sample belongs to a study of Ad26.COV2.S vaccination and SARS-CoV-2 variants. Study-wide findings and caveats: Vaccinees displayed broader spike-specific TCR repertoires than placebo recipients. Comparable non-spike TCR breadth was observed in vaccine and placebo recipients.

Germline trimming cut 5 bases from V and 10 bases from J; bases unmatched to any gene: 6. CDR1 and CDR2 (germline): SNHLY, FYNNEI. The CDR3 consists of 14 residues. Documented treatment: over 15 received Ad26.COV2.S at low or high dose, single or two shots; roughly five received placebo; per-sample allocation not given. On day 63 after the first injection, vaccine and placebo recipients gave samples. An Ad26 vector was used to express Wuhan-strain SARS-CoV-2 spike as the vaccine. Data came from immunoSEQ multiplex PCR; TCRdb stores just in-frame clones and leaves some out. The sample carries about 370,000 clones, 70% to 90% recorded once.

The receptor was isolated from a person aged 18 to 65 who received the Ad26.COV2.S COVID-19 vaccine or a placebo. The sample consisted of peripheral blood, taken in a trial of Ad26.COV2.S vaccine versus placebo. The genes are TRBV2 and TRBJ1-6; TRBD1 aligns across 9 bases. CDR3 coding DNA: TGTGCCAGCAGTCCTTTGGACAGGGGATCACCCCTCCACTTT. Protein sequence: CASSPLDRGSPLHF.